The sequence of this TCR beta chain was determined in a study of blood T cell repertoires in COVID-19. Study as a whole: COVID-19 samples collected from the United States, Italy and Spain covered acute and convalescent phases.

Only in-frame clones appear in the TCRdb table, and some are missing; sequencing was by immunoSEQ multiplex PCR. The table records about 150,000 clones, around 80% of them present only once. This sequence was found in a woman between 50 and 59 years old who had recovered from COVID-19. The sequenced sample consisted of PBMCs or T cells enriched from blood (not recorded which).

CDR3 loop: CASSQRTSYNEQFF. DNA for the CDR3: TGTGCCAGCAGCCAGAGGACTAGCTACAATGAGCAGTTCTTC. J is TRBJ2-1 and V is TRBV3-1 (or the pseudogene TRBV3-2), with 7 bases aligning to TRBD2. V lost 3 bases to trimming and J lost 3 bases; unmatched junction nucleotides: 2. The CDR3 totals 14 residues. In germline, CDR1 is LGHDT, CDR2 YNNKEL (reference sequence).